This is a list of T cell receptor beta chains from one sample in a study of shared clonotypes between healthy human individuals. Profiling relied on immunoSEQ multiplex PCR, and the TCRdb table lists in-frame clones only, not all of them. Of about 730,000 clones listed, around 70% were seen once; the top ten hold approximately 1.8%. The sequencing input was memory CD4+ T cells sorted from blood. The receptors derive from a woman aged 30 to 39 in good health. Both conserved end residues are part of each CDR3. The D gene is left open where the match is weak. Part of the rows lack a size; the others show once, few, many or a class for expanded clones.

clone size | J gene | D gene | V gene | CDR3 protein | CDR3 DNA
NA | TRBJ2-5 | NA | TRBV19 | CASSIRQGGQETQYF | TGTGCCAGTAGTATCCGTCAGGGTGGCCAAGAGACCCAGTACTTC
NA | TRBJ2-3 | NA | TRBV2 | CASRQNTDTQYF | TGTGCCAGCAGACAAAACACAGATACGCAGTATTTT
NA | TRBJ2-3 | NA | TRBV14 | CASSQEPTAGSKQYF | TGTGCCAGCAGCCAAGAGCCAACCGCGGGGTCTAAGCAGTATTTT
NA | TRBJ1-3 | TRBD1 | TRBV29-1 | CSVGRQGTGNTIYF | TGCAGCGTGGGTAGACAGGGGACTGGGAACACCATATATTTT
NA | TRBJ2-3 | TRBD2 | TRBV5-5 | CASTTAGGTDTQYF | TGTGCCAGCACCACGGCGGGGGGCACAGATACGCAGTATTTT
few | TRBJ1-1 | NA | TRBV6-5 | CASSYRIGRRGTEAFF | TGTGCCAGCAGTTATAGAATTGGCAGAAGGGGCACTGAAGCTTTCTTT
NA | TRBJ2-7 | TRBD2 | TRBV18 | CASSGKGQGASGKYEQYF | TGTGCCAGCTCAGGAAAGGGGCAGGGAGCTAGCGGGAAATACGAGCAGTACTTC
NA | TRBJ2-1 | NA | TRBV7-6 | CASSLGPPTSPNEQFF | TGTGCCAGCAGCTTAGGACCCCCGACTAGTCCCAATGAGCAGTTCTTC
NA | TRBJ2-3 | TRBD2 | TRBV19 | CASRRGLAGGTDTQYF | TGTGCCAGTAGGCGGGGACTAGCGGGAGGGACAGATACGCAGTATTTT
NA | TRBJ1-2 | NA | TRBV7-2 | CASSLRPGVSNYGYTF | TGTGCCAGCAGCCTCCGACCTGGGGTAAGTAACTATGGCTACACCTTC
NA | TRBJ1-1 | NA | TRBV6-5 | CASSETDRAEAFF | TGTGCCAGCAGTGAAACAGACCGGGCGGAAGCTTTCTTT
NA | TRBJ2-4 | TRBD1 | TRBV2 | CASSGQGTINIQYF | TGTGCCAGCAGCGGACAGGGGACGATTAACATTCAGTACTTC
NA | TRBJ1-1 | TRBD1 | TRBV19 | CASTRDRASLEAFF | TGTGCCAGTACAAGGGACAGAGCCTCTCTGGAAGCTTTCTTT
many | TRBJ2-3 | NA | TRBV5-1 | CASSLFGRTTDTQYF | TGCGCCAGCAGCTTGTTCGGGAGAACTACAGATACGCAGTATTTT
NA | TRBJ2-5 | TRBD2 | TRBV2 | CASSEVAGQETQYF | TGTGCCAGCAGTGAGGTAGCGGGCCAAGAGACCCAGTACTTC